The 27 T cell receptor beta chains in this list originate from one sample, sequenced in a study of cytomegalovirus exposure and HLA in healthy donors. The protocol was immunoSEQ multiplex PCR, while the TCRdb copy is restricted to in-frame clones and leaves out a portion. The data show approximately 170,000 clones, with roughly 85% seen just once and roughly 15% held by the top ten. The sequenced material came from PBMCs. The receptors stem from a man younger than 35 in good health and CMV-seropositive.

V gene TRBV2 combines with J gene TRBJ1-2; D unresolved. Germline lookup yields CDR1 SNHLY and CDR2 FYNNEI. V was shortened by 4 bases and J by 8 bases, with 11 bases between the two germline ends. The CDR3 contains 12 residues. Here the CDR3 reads CASSVTVEGYTF. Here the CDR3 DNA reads TGTGCCAGCAGTGTTACAGTAGAAGGCTACACCTTC.

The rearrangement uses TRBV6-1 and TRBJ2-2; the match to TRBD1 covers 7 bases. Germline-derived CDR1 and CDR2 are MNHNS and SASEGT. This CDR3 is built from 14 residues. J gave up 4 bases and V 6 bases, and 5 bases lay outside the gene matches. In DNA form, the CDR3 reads TGTGCCAGCAGCGCGACAGGGCCCACCGGGGAGCTGTTTTTT. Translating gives CASSATGPTGELFF.

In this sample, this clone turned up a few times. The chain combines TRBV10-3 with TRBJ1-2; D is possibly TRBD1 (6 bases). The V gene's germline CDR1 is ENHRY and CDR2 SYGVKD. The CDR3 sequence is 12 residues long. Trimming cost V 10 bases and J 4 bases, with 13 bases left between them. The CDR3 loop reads CATYRAPYGYTF. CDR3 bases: TGTGCCACGTACAGGGCCCCCTATGGCTACACCTTC.

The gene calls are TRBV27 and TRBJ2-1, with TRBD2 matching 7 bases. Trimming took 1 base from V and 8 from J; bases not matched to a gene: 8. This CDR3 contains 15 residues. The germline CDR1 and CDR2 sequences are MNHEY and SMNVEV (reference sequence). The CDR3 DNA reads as TGTGCCAGCAGTTTATTAAGGCGGGAGTGGGATGAGCAGTTCTTC. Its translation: CASSLLRREWDEQFF.

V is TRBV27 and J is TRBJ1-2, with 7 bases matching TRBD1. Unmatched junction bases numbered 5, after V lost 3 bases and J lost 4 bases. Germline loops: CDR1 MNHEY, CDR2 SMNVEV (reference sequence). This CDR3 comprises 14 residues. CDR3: CASSLTDRAYGYTF. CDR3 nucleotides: TGTGCCAGCAGTTTGACCGACAGGGCCTATGGCTACACCTTC.

CDR3: CSVGLERAPYEQYF. CDR3 nucleotides: TGCAGCGTTGGGCTGGAGAGGGCGCCGTACGAGCAGTACTTC. J is TRBJ2-7 and V is TRBV29-1, with D possibly matching TRBD2 (5 bases). Germline CDR1 is SQVTM and CDR2 is ANQGSEA. The CDR3 covers 14 residues. The germline V and J ends were trimmed by 4 bases and 4 bases, with 17 bases remaining between them.

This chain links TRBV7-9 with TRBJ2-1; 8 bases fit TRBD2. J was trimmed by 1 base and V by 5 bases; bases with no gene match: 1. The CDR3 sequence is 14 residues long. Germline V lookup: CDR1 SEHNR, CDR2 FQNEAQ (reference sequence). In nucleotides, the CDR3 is TGTGCCAGCAGCCCGGGGGGGTCCTACAATGAGCAGTTCTTC. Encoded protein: CASSPGGSYNEQFF.

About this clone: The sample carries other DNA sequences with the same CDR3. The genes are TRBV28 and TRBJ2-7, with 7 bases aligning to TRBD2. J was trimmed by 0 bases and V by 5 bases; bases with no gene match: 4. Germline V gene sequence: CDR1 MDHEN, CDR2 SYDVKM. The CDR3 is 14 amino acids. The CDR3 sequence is CASSPGLSSYEQYF. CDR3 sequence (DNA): TGTGCCAGCAGTCCGGGACTATCCTCCTACGAGCAGTACTTC. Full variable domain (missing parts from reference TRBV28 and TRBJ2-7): DVKVTQSSRYLVKRTGEKVFLECVQDMDHENMFWYRQDPGLGLRLIYFSYDVKMKEKGDIPEGYSVSREKKERFSLILESASTNQTSMYLCASSPGLSSYEQYFGPGTRLTVT.

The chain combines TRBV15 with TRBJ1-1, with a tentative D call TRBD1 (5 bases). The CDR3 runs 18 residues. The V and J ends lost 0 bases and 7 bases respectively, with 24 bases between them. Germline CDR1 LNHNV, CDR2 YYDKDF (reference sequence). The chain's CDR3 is CATSRDNHDIRGSSEAFF. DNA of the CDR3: TGTGCCACCAGCAGAGATAACCATGATATTCGGGGGTCGAGTGAAGCTTTCTTT.

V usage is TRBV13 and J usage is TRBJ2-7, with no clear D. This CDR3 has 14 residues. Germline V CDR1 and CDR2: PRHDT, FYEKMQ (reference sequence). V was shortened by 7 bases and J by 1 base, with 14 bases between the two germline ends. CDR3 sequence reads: CASKMYGRSYEQYF. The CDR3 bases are TGTGCCAGCAAGATGTATGGCAGATCCTACGAGCAGTACTTC.

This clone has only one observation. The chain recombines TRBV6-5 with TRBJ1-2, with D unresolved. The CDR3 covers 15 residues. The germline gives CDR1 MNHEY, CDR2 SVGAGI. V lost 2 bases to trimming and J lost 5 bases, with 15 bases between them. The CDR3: CASSYGDPPGYGYTF. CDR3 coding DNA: TGTGCCAGCAGTTACGGTGACCCCCCGGGGTATGGCTACACCTTC.

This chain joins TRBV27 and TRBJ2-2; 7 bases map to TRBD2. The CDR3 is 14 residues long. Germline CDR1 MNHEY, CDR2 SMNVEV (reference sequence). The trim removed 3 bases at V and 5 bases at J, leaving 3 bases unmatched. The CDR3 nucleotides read TGTGCCAGCAGTTTTCCGGGGGGAACCGGGGAGCTGTTTTTT. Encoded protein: CASSFPGGTGELFF.

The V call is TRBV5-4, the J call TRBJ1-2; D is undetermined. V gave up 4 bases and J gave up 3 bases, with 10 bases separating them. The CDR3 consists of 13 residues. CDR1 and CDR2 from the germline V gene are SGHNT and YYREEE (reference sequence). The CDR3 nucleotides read TGTGCCAGCAGCCCCGCATCAGACTATGGCTACACCTTC. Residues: CASSPASDYGYTF.

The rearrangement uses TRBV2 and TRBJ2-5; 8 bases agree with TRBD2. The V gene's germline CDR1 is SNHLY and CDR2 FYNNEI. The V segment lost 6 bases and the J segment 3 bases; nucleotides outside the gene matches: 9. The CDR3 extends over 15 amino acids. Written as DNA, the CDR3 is TGTGCCAGCAGGAAGGGCGGGGGGTGGAAAGAGACCCAGTACTTC. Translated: CASRKGGGWKETQYF.

The DNA for the CDR3 is TGTGCCAGCAGTTCGACAGGGGGCGAGGGTACTGAAGCTTTCTTT. It translates to CASSSTGGEGTEAFF. This chain connects TRBV27 to TRBJ1-1; 10 bases line up with TRBD1. The CDR3 has 15 residues. The trim removed 4 bases at V and 5 bases at J, leaving 7 bases unmatched. Germline V CDR1 and CDR2: MNHEY, SMNVEV (reference sequence).

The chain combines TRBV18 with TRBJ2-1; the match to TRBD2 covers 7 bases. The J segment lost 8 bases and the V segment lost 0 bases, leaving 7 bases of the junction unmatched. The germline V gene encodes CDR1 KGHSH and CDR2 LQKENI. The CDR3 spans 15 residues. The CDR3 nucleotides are TGTGCCAGCTCACCACCTGCGGGAGCGAGTCATGAGCAGTTCTTC. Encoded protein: CASSPPAGASHEQFF.

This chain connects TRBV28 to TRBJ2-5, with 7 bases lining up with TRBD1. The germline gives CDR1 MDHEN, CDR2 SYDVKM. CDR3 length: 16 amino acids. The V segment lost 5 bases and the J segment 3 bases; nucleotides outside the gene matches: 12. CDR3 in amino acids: CASSGIRGGSEETQYF. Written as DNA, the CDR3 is TGTGCCAGCAGTGGGATACGAGGGGGCTCGGAAGAGACCCAGTACTTC.

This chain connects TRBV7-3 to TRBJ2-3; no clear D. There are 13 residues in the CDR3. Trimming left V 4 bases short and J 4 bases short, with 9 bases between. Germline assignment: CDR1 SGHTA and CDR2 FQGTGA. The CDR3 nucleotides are TGTGCCAGCAGCTCCTTGCAGGCAGATACGCAGTATTTT. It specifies CASSSLQADTQYF.

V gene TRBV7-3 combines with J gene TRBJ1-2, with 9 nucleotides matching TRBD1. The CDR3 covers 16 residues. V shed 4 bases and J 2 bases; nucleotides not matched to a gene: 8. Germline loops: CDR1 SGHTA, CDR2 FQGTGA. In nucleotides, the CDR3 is TGTGCCAGCAGCTCGTCCCGGGACAGGGAGAACTATGGCTACACCTTC. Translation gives CASSSSRDRENYGYTF.

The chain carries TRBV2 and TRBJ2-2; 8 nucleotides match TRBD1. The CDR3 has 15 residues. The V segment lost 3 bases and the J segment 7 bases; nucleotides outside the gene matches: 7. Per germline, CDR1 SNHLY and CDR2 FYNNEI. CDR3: CASSEEQGGGGELFF. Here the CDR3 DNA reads TGTGCCAGCAGTGAGGAACAGGGGGGTGGCGGGGAGCTGTTTTTT.

Here the CDR3 DNA reads TGCGCCAGCAGCTCTAGCGGGAGAGCGTACGAGCAGTACTTC. Its protein product is CASSSSGRAYEQYF. The rearrangement uses TRBV5-1 and TRBJ2-7; 10 bases match TRBD2. Trimming at V came to 3 bases and at J to 4 bases, leaving 4 bases not matched to a gene. The germline gives CDR1 SGHRS, CDR2 YFSETQ. CDR3 length: 14 residues.

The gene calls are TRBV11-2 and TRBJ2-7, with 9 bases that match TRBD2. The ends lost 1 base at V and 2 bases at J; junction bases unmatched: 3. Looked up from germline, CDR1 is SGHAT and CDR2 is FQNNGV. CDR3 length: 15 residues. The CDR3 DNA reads TGTGCCAGCAGCTTAGCGCTAGCGGGACCCTACGAGCAGTACTTC. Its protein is CASSLALAGPYEQYF.

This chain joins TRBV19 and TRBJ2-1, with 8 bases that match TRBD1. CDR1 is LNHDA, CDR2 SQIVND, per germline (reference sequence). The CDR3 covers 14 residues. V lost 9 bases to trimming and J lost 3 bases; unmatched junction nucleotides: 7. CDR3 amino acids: CASRPGQGYNEQFF. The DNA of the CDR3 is TGTGCCAGCAGACCTGGACAGGGCTACAATGAGCAGTTCTTC.

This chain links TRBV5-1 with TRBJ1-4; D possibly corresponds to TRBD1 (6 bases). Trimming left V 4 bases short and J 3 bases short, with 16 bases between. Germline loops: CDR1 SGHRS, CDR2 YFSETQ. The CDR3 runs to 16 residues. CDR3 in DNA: TGCGCCAGCAGCAACCCGAGGGGGGGCCCTAATGAAAAACTGTTTTTT. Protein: CASSNPRGGPNEKLFF.

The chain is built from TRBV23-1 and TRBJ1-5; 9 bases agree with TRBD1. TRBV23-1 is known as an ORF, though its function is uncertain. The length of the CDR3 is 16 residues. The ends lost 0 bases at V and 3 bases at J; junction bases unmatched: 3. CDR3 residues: CASSQSDRGYNQPQHF. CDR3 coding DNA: TGCGCCAGCAGTCAATCCGACAGGGGGTACAATCAGCCCCAGCATTTT.

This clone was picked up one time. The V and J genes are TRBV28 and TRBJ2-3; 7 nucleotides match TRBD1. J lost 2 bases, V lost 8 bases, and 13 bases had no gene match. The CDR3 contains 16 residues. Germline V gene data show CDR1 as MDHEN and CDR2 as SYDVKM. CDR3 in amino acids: CASPPAPTGYTDTQYF. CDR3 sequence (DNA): TGTGCCAGCCCTCCCGCCCCGACAGGGTACACAGATACGCAGTATTTT.

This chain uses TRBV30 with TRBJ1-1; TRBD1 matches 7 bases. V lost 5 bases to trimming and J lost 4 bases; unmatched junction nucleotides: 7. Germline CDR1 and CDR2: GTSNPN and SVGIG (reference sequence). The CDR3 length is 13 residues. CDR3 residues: CAWSGQLGTEAFF. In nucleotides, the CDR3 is TGTGCCTGGTCGGGACAGTTGGGCACTGAAGCTTTCTTT.